One and the same sample provided the 8 T cell receptor beta chains below, sequenced in a study of T cell responses to AZD1222 COVID-19 vaccine. Sequencing was performed with immunoSEQ multiplex PCR; in TCRdb, only in-frame clones are kept and a portion is missing. The data hold fewer than 180,000 clones, with 94% observed a single time. Material: peripheral blood, obtained on day 0 of AZD1222 vaccination. Receptors originate from an adult in good health.

V is TRBV12-3 or TRBV12-4 and J is TRBJ2-1; maybe TRBD2 (5 bases). This CDR3 comprises 13 residues. V lost 4 bases and J 6 bases, leaving 10 bases between the germline ends. The CDR3 region is CASSSQDFNEQFF. CDR3 sequence (DNA): TGTGCCAGCAGTTCCCAGGACTTCAATGAGCAGTTCTTC.

The gene calls are TRBV7-2 and TRBJ2-1; TRBD2 matches 16 bases. From germline, CDR1 is SGHTA and CDR2 FQGNSA. V dropped 5 bases and J dropped 10; count of bases not matched to a gene: 5. The CDR3 length is 15 residues. The CDR3 loop reads CASSLLGLAGGEQFF. In DNA, the CDR3 is TGTGCCAGCAGCCTGTTGGGACTAGCGGGGGGGGAGCAGTTCTTC.

The CDR3: CASSLGLAGVETQYF. The CDR3 coding sequence is TGTGCCAGCAGCTTAGGACTAGCGGGAGTAGAGACCCAGTACTTC. The chain uses TRBV13 and TRBJ2-5; TRBD2 aligns across 11 bases. V dropped 0 bases and J dropped 4; count of bases not matched to a gene: 1. The CDR3 spans 15 residues. Germline V lookup: CDR1 PRHDT, CDR2 FYEKMQ (reference sequence).

This chain uses TRBV5-1 with TRBJ2-5; D uncertain. The CDR3 extends over 13 amino acids. V lost 3 bases, J lost 5 bases, and 11 bases lay in between. Germline assignment: CDR1 SGHRS and CDR2 YFSETQ. The CDR3 is CASSYPERETQYF. In DNA form, the CDR3 reads TGCGCCAGCAGCTATCCAGAGCGTGAGACCCAGTACTTC. The whole variable domain, filled in from reference TRBV5-1 and TRBJ2-5, reads KAGVTQTPRYLIKTRGQQVTLSCSPISGHRSVSWYQQTPGQGLQFLFEYFSETQRNKGNFPGRFSGRQFSNSRSEMNVSTLELGDSALYLCASSYPERETQYFGPGTRLLVL.

J is TRBJ2-7 and V is TRBV5-1; TRBD1 might be the D (6 bases). V was cut by 0 bases and J by 1 base, with 11 bases left in between. Germline V gene sequence: CDR1 SGHRS, CDR2 YFSETQ. CDR3 size: 15 residues. In DNA form, the CDR3 reads TGCGCCAGCAGCTTGGGGGCAGGGGCATCCTACGAGCAGTACGTC. Encoded protein: CASSLGAGASYEQYV.

The chain has TRBV6-5 and TRBJ2-2; unclear D gene. CDR3 length: 15 residues. Per germline, CDR1 MNHEY and CDR2 SVGAGI. Trimming pared 6 bases from V and 3 bases from J, leaving 14 bases between. CDR3 region: CASSRQPRDTGELFF. CDR3 DNA: TGTGCCAGCAGCCGACAACCTAGGGACACCGGGGAGCTGTTTTTT.

This chain joins TRBV11-1 and TRBJ1-1; TRBD1 is a possible D gene (5 bases). The CDR3 sequence is 14 residues long. With 3 bases removed from V and 3 bases from J, the gap between germline ends came to 11 bases. Germline V CDR1 and CDR2: SGHAT, FQDESV (reference sequence). DNA for the CDR3: TGTGCCAGCAGCTTTGCGGGAGGGGACACTGAAGCTTTCTTT. This gives the protein CASSFAGGDTEAFF.

This clone was counted a few times. The genes are TRBV5-4 and TRBJ1-6; 8 bases align to TRBD1. V lost 4 bases, J lost 6 bases, and 6 bases stayed unmatched. Looked up from germline, CDR1 is SGHNT and CDR2 is YYREEE (reference sequence). The CDR3 has 15 residues. In DNA form, the CDR3 reads TGTGCCAGCAGCCGTGGGACAGGACTTAATTCACCCCTCCACTTT. Protein sequence: CASSRGTGLNSPLHF.